Below are 27 T cell receptor beta chains sequenced from a single sample in a study of cytomegalovirus exposure and HLA in healthy donors. The PCR contained 60 Vbeta and 13 Jbeta primers. The table came from immunoSEQ multiplex PCR; TCRdb's copy has only in-frame clones and leaves some out. This sample yields about 200,000 clones, of which roughly 90% are seen a single time; around 1% belongs to the top ten. Sequenced: PBMCs. The origin of the receptors is a boy aged 2 to 10 in good health and CMV-seronegative.

The V gene is TRBV9, the J gene TRBJ1-1; TRBD1 aligns across 7 bases. The CDR3 is 15 residues long. CDR1 is SGDLS, CDR2 YYNGEE, per germline. V lost 3 bases to trimming and J lost 0 bases; unmatched junction nucleotides: 5. CDR3 region: CASSGTGLMNTEAFF. The DNA of the CDR3 is TGTGCCAGCAGCGGGACAGGCCTCATGAACACTGAAGCTTTCTTT.

This sequence joins TRBV5-1 and TRBJ2-5, with 9 bases that match TRBD1. The tail of the sequence fits TRBJ2-7 better, so the J call may be wrong. Germline CDR1 SGHRS, CDR2 YFSETQ. The length of the CDR3 is 15 residues. The DNA of the CDR3 is TGCGCCAGCAGCCTCGGGACAGGGCATATCGACGAGCAGTACTTC. Protein product: CASSLGTGHIDEQYF.

CDR3 bases: TGTGCCAGTAGTATAGATCGGGGACAGGCCTCCTACGAGCAGTACTTC. It yields the protein CASSIDRGQASYEQYF. V is TRBV19 and J is TRBJ2-7, with 8 nucleotides matching TRBD1. Trimming cost V 0 bases and J 0 bases; bases outside gene matches: 4. This CDR3 is 16 amino acids long. Germline V CDR1 and CDR2: LNHDA, SQIVND (reference sequence).

The V and J genes are TRBV30 and TRBJ2-1, with D maybe TRBD2 (5 bases). V gave up 6 bases and J gave up 4 bases, with 16 bases separating them. This CDR3 is 14 amino acids long. Germline assignment: CDR1 GTSNPN and CDR2 SVGIG (reference sequence). Here the CDR3 DNA reads TGTGCCTGTTTGATGGCTAGCAGATACAATGAGCAGTTCTTC. It translates to CACLMASRYNEQFF.

This clone was detected a few times. The CDR3 coding sequence is TGTGCCAGCAGCTTGGGAGGGAGTTACACCATATATTTT. This gives the protein CASSLGGSYTIYF. The genes are TRBV5-6 and TRBJ1-3, with D unclear. The CDR3 has 13 amino acids. V was pared by 0 bases and J by 8 bases, with 9 bases between. Germline V CDR1 and CDR2: SGHDT, YYEEEE.

The rearrangement uses TRBV2 and TRBJ2-5, with TRBD2 matching over 7 bases. The CDR3 covers 15 residues. After removal of 8 bases from V and 1 base from J, the junction contained 10 bases not matched to a gene. The germline V gene has CDR1 SNHLY and CDR2 FYNNEI. DNA for the CDR3: TGTGCCAGCTCCGGGGGAGGGAGAAGCCAAGAGACCCAGTACTTC. Translated: CASSGGGRSQETQYF.

Notes on this clone: A read error may produce the germline difference seen at one junction end. This chain links TRBV4-1 with TRBJ1-1, with D maybe TRBD1 (6 bases). The CDR3 has 15 residues. Per germline, CDR1 MGHRA and CDR2 YSYEKL. CDR3 in amino acids: CVSSQKKGQNTEAFF. DNA of the CDR3: TGCGTCAGCAGCCAAAAGAAGGGACAGAACACTGAAGCTTTCTTT.

The chain employs TRBV4-1 and TRBJ1-5; D may be TRBD1 (5 bases). Per the germline V gene, CDR1 is MGHRA and CDR2 is YSYEKL. Between the trimmed V and J ends, which lost 1 base and 12 bases, there was a span of 16 bases. The CDR3 covers 14 residues. CDR3 sequence (DNA): TGCGCCAGCAGCCAAGTGGGAGAAGAGGGACTCCAGCATTTT. This gives the protein CASSQVGEEGLQHF.

This clone was picked up one time. The CDR3 sequence is CASRAWDRGHVDQPQHF. The CDR3 DNA is TGTGCCAGCCGCGCGTGGGACAGGGGGCATGTTGATCAGCCCCAGCATTTT. The chain links TRBV5-6 to TRBJ1-5; 12 bases align to TRBD1. The CDR3 sequence is 17 residues long. The germline V gene encodes CDR1 SGHDT and CDR2 YYEEEE. Trimming took 7 bases from V and 5 from J; bases not matched to a gene: 13.

This clone appeared a single time. V is TRBV27 and J is TRBJ1-2, with D perhaps TRBD1 (6 bases). Trimming left V 7 bases short and J 7 bases short, with 19 bases between. The germline V gene has CDR1 MNHEY and CDR2 SMNVEV (reference sequence). This CDR3 is 14 amino acids long. The CDR3 region is CASTPGSGAFGYTF. The CDR3 region has the DNA TGTGCCAGCACCCCGGGGTCAGGGGCCTTTGGCTACACCTTC.

The chain combines TRBV6-1 with TRBJ1-1; tentative D call: TRBD1 (6 bases). The CDR3 loop spans 15 amino acids. Trimming took 4 bases from V and 0 from J, leaving 12 bases between them. Germline V CDR1 and CDR2: MNHNS, SASEGT. CDR3 nucleotides: TGTGCCAGCAGTGCGATAGACAGGTTGAACACTGAAGCTTTCTTT. This sequence encodes CASSAIDRLNTEAFF.

The V gene is TRBV28, the J gene TRBJ2-7, with 7 bases fitting TRBD2. Germline values: CDR1 MDHEN, CDR2 SYDVKM. This CDR3 region has 14 residues. V lost 2 bases, J lost 2 bases, and 3 bases stayed unmatched. This CDR3 reads CASSLGAGAYEQYF. Written as DNA, the CDR3 is TGTGCCAGCAGTTTAGGCGCGGGAGCCTACGAGCAGTACTTC.

V is TRBV11-2 and J is TRBJ2-3, with D uncertain. V was trimmed by 1 base and J by 0 bases, leaving 8 bases between them. The CDR3 sequence is 15 residues long. Germline V gene sequence: CDR1 SGHAT, CDR2 FQNNGV. The CDR3 spells CASSLVGRSTDTQYF. Here the CDR3 DNA reads TGTGCCAGCAGCTTAGTCGGCAGGAGCACAGATACGCAGTATTTT. Based on the CDR3 plus reference TRBV11-2 and TRBJ2-3, the full variable domain is EAGVAQSPRYKIIEKRQSVAFWCNPISGHATLYWYQQILGQGPKLLIQFQNNGVVDDSQLPKDRFSAERLKGVDSTLKIQPAKLEDSAVYLCASSLVGRSTDTQYFGPGTRLTVL.

The table lists this clone with a count of one. The rearrangement links TRBV2 to TRBJ2-1; 13 bases agree with TRBD2. Looked up from germline, CDR1 is SNHLY and CDR2 is FYNNEI. V trimming: 2 bases; J trimming: 6 bases; junction bases outside the gene matches: 4. The CDR3 is made up of 16 amino acids. DNA for the CDR3: TGTGCCAGCAGTGAACCACTAGCGGGAGGGTCCAATGAGCAGTTCTTC. Amino acid sequence: CASSEPLAGGSNEQFF.

In its sample, this clone was seen a few times. V is TRBV29-1 and J is TRBJ1-4; maybe TRBD1 (6 bases). V was trimmed by 6 bases and J by 8 bases, leaving 10 bases between them. The CDR3 totals 11 residues. CDR1 is SQVTM, CDR2 ANQGSEA, per germline. The CDR3 protein is CSVGHGEKLFF. The CDR3 DNA sequence: TGCAGCGTGGGACACGGGGAAAAACTGTTTTTT.

V is TRBV2 and J is TRBJ2-5; 8 bases map to TRBD2. The CDR3 loop spans 12 amino acids. The germline CDR1 and CDR2 sequences are SNHLY and FYNNEI. V lost 6 bases, J lost 5 bases, and 2 bases stayed unmatched. The CDR3 DNA reads as TGTGCCAGCAGGCGGGGGGAGGAGACCCAGTACTTC. Amino acids: CASRRGEETQYF.

CDR3 nucleotides: TGTGCCAGCAGCTCCCGGACAGGGGGCGTCTCGAGGACTGAAGCTTTCTTT. This sequence encodes CASSSRTGGVSRTEAFF. The rearrangement joins TRBV13 to TRBJ1-1; 11 nucleotides match TRBD1. CDR1 is PRHDT and CDR2 is FYEKMQ in the germline V gene (reference sequence). The CDR3 has 17 residues. The V and J ends lost 4 bases and 5 bases, in that order; junction bases with no gene match: 12.

The rearrangement links TRBV7-3 to TRBJ2-3; TRBD2 aligns across 8 bases. Per germline, CDR1 SGHTA and CDR2 FQGTGA. The CDR3 totals 16 residues. After removal of 3 bases from V and 1 base from J, the junction contained 6 bases not matched to a gene. The CDR3 loop reads CASSLTGGPGTDTQYF. CDR3 nucleotide sequence: TGTGCCAGCAGCTTGACGGGGGGGCCTGGCACAGATACGCAGTATTTT. The full variable domain, rest sourced from reference TRBV7-3 and TRBJ2-3, is GAGVSQTPSNKVTEKGKYVELRCDPISGHTALYWYRQSLGQGPEFLIYFQGTGAADDSGLPNDRFFAVRPEGSVSTLKIQRTERGDSAVYLCASSLTGGPGTDTQYFGPGTRLTVL.

As for this clone: One junction end disagrees with the germline gene, perhaps due to a read error. The V call is TRBV5-1, the J call TRBJ1-1; D call uncertain. The CDR3 runs 13 residues. Germline CDR1 reads SGHRS; CDR2 reads YFSETQ. The CDR3 here is CVSSHIEEAEAFF. The DNA for the CDR3 is TGCGTCAGCAGTCACATCGAGGAGGCTGAAGCTTTCTTT.

This sequence joins TRBV2 and TRBJ2-7, with TRBD2 matching 9 bases. CDR1 SNHLY and CDR2 FYNNEI come from the germline V gene. The CDR3 has 16 residues. J was trimmed by 4 bases and V by 4 bases; bases with no gene match: 11. The CDR3 bases are TGTGCCAGCAGTGGACTAGCGGCCGCCCCTATTTACGAGCAGTACTTC. It translates to CASSGLAAAPIYEQYF.

The chain employs TRBV6-6 and TRBJ2-7; weak D call: TRBD1 (6 bases). This CDR3 is 12 amino acids long. Per germline, CDR1 MNHNY and CDR2 SVGAGI (reference sequence). V shed 5 bases and J shed 9 bases, with 14 bases lying between them. The CDR3 here is CASSGAGARQYF. CDR3 DNA: TGTGCCAGCAGTGGCGCAGGGGCTAGGCAGTACTTC.

This chain connects TRBV27 to TRBJ2-6; tentatively, D is TRBD2 (6 bases). CDR3 size: 15 residues. CDR1 and CDR2 from the germline V gene are MNHEY and SMNVEV (reference sequence). V dropped 4 bases and J dropped 0 bases, with 7 bases sitting between them. The DNA for the CDR3 is TGTGCCAGCAGTTCGGGGGTCTCTGGGGCCAACGTCCTGACTTTC. Translating it yields CASSSGVSGANVLTF.

This chain joins TRBV13 and TRBJ1-3; D perhaps matches TRBD1 (5 bases). The V end was cut by 5 bases, the J end by 0 bases, with 14 bases between. Per the germline V gene, CDR1 is PRHDT and CDR2 is FYEKMQ (reference sequence). This CDR3 is 16 amino acids long. The CDR3 DNA sequence: TGTGCCAGCAGCAGCGGGGGGAAATACTCTGGAAACACCATATATTTT. This gives the protein CASSSGGKYSGNTIYF.

The rearrangement links TRBV27 to TRBJ2-5, with 9 bases lining up with TRBD1. The junction had 6 bases not matched to a gene; V was cut back by 5 bases and J by 5 bases. Germline V gene data show CDR1 as MNHEY and CDR2 as SMNVEV (reference sequence). There are 14 residues in the CDR3. The chain's CDR3 is CASSGTGSWETQYF. CDR3 DNA: TGTGCCAGCAGTGGGACAGGGTCATGGGAGACCCAGTACTTC.

J is TRBJ1-2 and V is TRBV4-1; TRBD1 agrees at 9 bases. CDR1 is MGHRA, CDR2 YSYEKL, per germline. Trimming cost V 1 base and J 8 bases; bases outside gene matches: 8. This CDR3 contains 15 residues. The CDR3 sequence: CASSQAPGQGSGYTF. In nucleotides, the CDR3 is TGCGCCAGCAGCCAAGCCCCAGGACAGGGGAGCGGCTACACCTTC.

This clone has a single count. CDR3 nucleotide sequence: TGTGCCAGCAGTGTTGGCAGGGCCTACGAGCAGTACTTC. Its protein product is CASSVGRAYEQYF. The V and J genes are TRBV6-1 and TRBJ2-7; a possible D gene is TRBD1 (5 bases). The V and J ends lost 4 bases and 2 bases respectively, with 9 bases between them. Germline values: CDR1 MNHNS, CDR2 SASEGT. CDR3 size: 13 residues.

The chain couples TRBV5-1 to TRBJ2-2; TRBD2 is a possible D gene (6 bases). The CDR3 is made up of 14 amino acids. V was pared by 2 bases and J by 6 bases, with 11 bases between. The V gene's germline CDR1 is SGHRS and CDR2 YFSETQ. The CDR3 loop is CASSFPGGSGELFF. The CDR3 coding sequence is TGCGCCAGCAGCTTTCCCGGGGGTTCCGGGGAGCTGTTTTTT.